Included here is one T cell receptor (beta chain) sequence, with context. CDR1 and CDR2 from the germline V gene are MNHEY and SVGAGI. After removal of 6 bases from V and 12 bases from J, the junction contained 17 bases not matched to a gene. This CDR3 contains 15 residues. TCRdb's table, derived via immunoSEQ multiplex PCR, lists solely in-frame clones and lacks some. The sample has more than 20,000 clones, about 77% seen once. These data originate in a study of T cells in tumors after PD-1 blockade. This chain joins TRBV6-5 and TRBJ2-1, with 7 bases fitting TRBD2. The specimen was PBMCs, collected before anti-PD-1 treatment. The receptor's source is a human donor with basal cell carcinoma. In DNA, the CDR3 is TGTGCCAGCAGCTCAGGACTAGTGGACCCCTCCGCGCAGTTCTTC. Protein product: CASSSGLVDPSAQFF.